The following is a TCR beta chain sequence with its context. Its antigen is currently unknown. Trimming stripped 6 bases from V and 1 base from J, with 13 bases between. The CDR3 totals 15 residues. Per the germline V gene, CDR1 is MDHEN and CDR2 is SYDVKM. The data belong to a study of T cell responses to AZD1222 COVID-19 vaccine. The study's findings and limits: A mostly white British donor set with more females was recruited, and clonal diversity was possibly underestimated.

Assay used: immunoSEQ multiplex PCR; TCRdb lists only in-frame clones, some missing. In the table there are approximately 150,000 clones, 90% of which are singletons. This clonotype was obtained from an adult who received the AZD1222 COVID-19 vaccine. The V call is TRBV28, the J call TRBJ1-5; weak D call: TRBD1 (6 bases). The specimen comprised peripheral blood, sampled 28 days after the second AZD1222 dose. DNA for the CDR3: TGTGCCAGCAGCTTGGGGGGGACAAGCAATCAGCCCCAGCATTTT. This gives the protein CASSLGGTSNQPQHF.